The T cell receptor (beta chain) described here comes from a study of beta chain features in type 1 diabetes. Unmatched junction bases numbered 5, after V lost 1 base and J lost 1 base. The germline V gene has CDR1 SGHRS and CDR2 YFSETQ. The CDR3 extends over 16 amino acids. Expressed TCRB transcripts were sequenced, since all the RNA that had been isolated was reverse transcribed. Generated by immunoSEQ multiplex PCR, the TCRdb table keeps only in-frame clones and is missing some. The table includes a few hundred thousand clones, over 10% detected once. This clone was counted a few times. This receptor was identified in a man aged 18 to 30 in good health. The chain carries TRBV5-1 and TRBJ2-5; TRBD2 agrees at 9 bases. Sequenced sample: naive CD4+ T cells from blood. CDR3 coding DNA: TGCGCCAGCAGCTTGTTAACTAGCGGGCCCCAAGAGACCCAGTACTTC. It is translated as CASSLLTSGPQETQYF.